This TCR beta chain came from a study of T cell responses to AZD1222 COVID-19 vaccine. Concerning this clone itself: Its antigen is still unknown.

Some clones are missing from TCRdb's copy, which holds only in-frame ones; the method was immunoSEQ multiplex PCR. The data show around 100,000 clones, with roughly 87% seen just once and roughly 2.5% held by the top ten. V was shortened by 5 bases and J by 1 base, with 14 bases between the two germline ends. The CDR3 contains 15 residues. Germline CDR1 and CDR2: SEHNR and FQNEAQ (reference sequence). The study's findings and limits: Most donors were white British, females outnumbered males, and clonal diversity was possibly underestimated.

The input for sequencing was peripheral blood, taken 28 days after the second AZD1222 dose. This sequence was found in an adult who received the AZD1222 COVID-19 vaccine. The chain joins TRBV7-9 to TRBJ1-1; no firm D call. In DNA, the CDR3 is TGTGCCAGCAGCCGTCCCCGACGAGAGAACACTGAAGCTTTCTTT. Its translation is CASSRPRRENTEAFF.